The text below deals with one T cell receptor beta chain. The sample comes from a study of blood T cell repertoires in COVID-19. Study-level background: The study drew acute and convalescent COVID-19 samples from the United States, Italy and Spain. PBMCs, B-cell-depleted T cells, or T cells were the source of the cDNA or gDNA that made up the material.

Losses at the gene ends were 4 bases for V and 6 bases for J; bases not matched to a gene: 3. Germline CDR1 is LNHDA and CDR2 is SQIVND (reference sequence). The CDR3 is made up of 12 amino acids. Methods used by the authors: Amplified reference gene primers provided the basis for estimating nucleated cell counts. Here immunoSEQ multiplex PCR was the method, and the copy in TCRdb shows in-frame clones only, minus some. That table supplies the V and J calls and clone size; D and trimming were determined from the DNA. The data hold some 150,000 clones, with about 84% observed a single time. The TCR was taken from a woman between 45 and 65 years old with acute or convalescent COVID-19. The chain carries TRBV19 and TRBJ2-7; 7 bases align to TRBD1. The specimen was peripheral blood. CDR3 bases: TGTGCCAGTAGTAACAGGGGAAGCGAGCAGTACTTC. This codes for CASSNRGSEQYF. The full variable domain, its missing parts supplied by reference TRBV19 and TRBJ2-7, is DGGITQSPKYLFRKEGQNVTLSCEQNLNHDAMYWYRQDPGQGLRLIYYSQIVNDFQKGDIAEGYSVSREKKESFPLTVTSAQKNPTAFYLCASSNRGSEQYFGPGTRLTVT.